These 24 T cell receptor beta chains were sequenced from one sample in a study of low-dose radiotherapy and immunotherapy resistance in tumors. Time point indicated: after trial treatment. The treatment is: LDRT plus nivolumab, ipilimumab, low-dose cyclophosphamide and aspirin (RACIN trial). TRAV- and TRBV-specific primers were used for first-strand cDNA, which covered alpha and beta chains. The PCR that amplified TCRs ran for around 20 cycles, relying on a constant-region primer and a V-primer adapter. TCRdb re-analysed the reads in MiXCR, keeping a single row per CDR3 protein. Counted here are around 100,000 distinct CDR3 sequences, 20% to 25% occurring once; the ten biggest clones make up over 10%. This specimen was PBMCs, taken after low-dose radiotherapy plus immunotherapy. Every receptor here comes from a female donor with ovarian cancer.

Only a few counts were recorded for this clonotype. The chain is built from TRBV6-2 or TRBV6-3 and TRBJ1-3; 7 nucleotides align to TRBD1. CDR1 is MNHEY and CDR2 is SVGEGT in the germline V gene. This CDR3 has 15 residues. The V segment lost 2 bases and the J segment 1 base; nucleotides outside the gene matches: 2. The CDR3 nucleotides read TGTGCCAGCAGTTACGGGACAGTTTCTGGAAACACCATATATTTT. Protein product: CASSYGTVSGNTIYF.

In this sample, this clonotype turned up many times. V and J are TRBV4-2 and TRBJ2-6; no clear D gene. V dropped 6 bases and J dropped 0 bases, with 12 bases sitting between them. The germline CDR1 and CDR2 sequences are LGHNA and YNFKEQ. The CDR3 covers 16 residues. The chain's CDR3 is CASRESHGSGANVLTF. CDR3 sequence (DNA): TGTGCCAGCAGGGAGTCCCATGGCTCTGGGGCCAACGTCCTGACTTTC.

This clonotype was recorded a few times. This sequence joins TRBV7-2 and TRBJ2-1; 8 nucleotides line up with TRBD1. This CDR3 spans 14 amino acids. V trimming: 11 bases; J trimming: 5 bases; junction bases outside the gene matches: 11. In germline, CDR1 is SGHTA, CDR2 FQGNSA. CDR3 in DNA: TGTGCCGTAAGCCGGCGGACAGGGAACAATGAGCAGTTCTTC. It is translated as CAVSRRTGNNEQFF.

This clonotype was recorded once. It is likely a read error: a sequence one base away is far more abundant. The chain has TRBV11-2 and TRBJ2-1; 13 positions agree with TRBD2. The CDR3 is 18 amino acids. V lost 1 base and J lost 10; bases outside the gene matches: 13. In germline, CDR1 is SGHAT, CDR2 FQNNGV. CDR3 DNA sequence: TGTGCCAGCAGCTTAGCAGGACTAGCGGGAGTTCTCAAGGACGAGCAGTTCTTC. Its protein is CASSLAGLAGVLKDEQFF.

This clonotype occurred many times. DNA of the CDR3: TGTGCCAGCAAGTTCCAGGGGGCTATTAATTCACCCCTCCACTTT. Translation gives CASKFQGAINSPLHF. This rearrangement joins TRBV27 to TRBJ1-6; 8 bases are a match to TRBD1. This CDR3 region has 15 residues. Germline V gene sequence: CDR1 MNHEY, CDR2 SMNVEV (reference sequence). The V and J ends lost 7 bases and 6 bases, in that order; junction bases with no gene match: 8.

Ten or more counts support this clonotype. V and J are TRBV20-1 and TRBJ1-1; the D gene is possibly TRBD1 (5 bases). V was clipped by 4 bases and J by 5 bases, with 14 bases between them. The CDR3 extends over 13 amino acids. CDR1 is DFQATT and CDR2 is SNEGSKA in the germline V gene (reference sequence). In DNA form, the CDR3 reads TGCAGTGCTACTGTGTGGGGGGGAACTGAAGCTTTCTTT. Amino acids: CSATVWGGTEAFF.

This clonotype came up many times. The genes are TRBV19 and TRBJ2-1; TRBD2 matches 9 bases. V gave up 9 bases and J gave up 1 base; unmatched junction bases: 10. Germline V gene lookup returns CDR1 LNHDA and CDR2 SQIVND (reference sequence). This CDR3 has 16 amino acids. The CDR3 protein is CASRDKSGRSYNEQFF. In nucleotides, the CDR3 is TGTGCCAGCCGAGACAAGAGCGGGAGGTCCTACAATGAGCAGTTCTTC.

This clonotype was observed many times. One junction end does not reproduce the germline sequence, and a read error may be involved. DNA of the CDR3: TGTGCCAGCAGCTTATCAGGGGGGAACACTGAAGCTTTCTTT. This gives the protein CASSLSGGNTEAFF. V and J are TRBV5-1 and TRBJ1-1; the match to TRBD1 covers 7 bases. The CDR3 runs to 14 residues. Germline CDR1 and CDR2: SGHRS and YFSETQ.

The sample holds many counts of this clonotype. This chain links TRBV5-4 with TRBJ2-1, with 8 positions matching TRBD2. The ends lost 0 bases at V and 8 bases at J; junction bases unmatched: 16. In germline, CDR1 is SGHNT, CDR2 YYREEE (reference sequence). This CDR3 is built from 18 residues. CDR3 DNA sequence: TGTGCCAGCAGCTTGGCCGACCTCGGGAGGGCAATCACCGATGAGCAGTTCTTC. Its translation is CASSLADLGRAITDEQFF.

This clonotype appeared many times. The gene calls are TRBV3-1 and TRBJ1-6, with no clear D. The V end was cut by 1 base, the J end by 10 bases, with 8 bases between. The CDR3 runs to 13 residues. Germline CDR1 and CDR2: LGHDT and YNNKEL (reference sequence). In nucleotides, the CDR3 is TGTGCCAGCAGCCAAGTTTTAGGATCACCCCTCCACTTT. It yields the protein CASSQVLGSPLHF.

This clonotype was seen a handful of times. The chain combines TRBV5-1 with TRBJ2-3; D remains ambiguous. This CDR3 spans 17 amino acids. Germline-derived CDR1 and CDR2 are SGHRS and YFSETQ. V was cut by 5 bases and J by 5 bases, with 24 bases left in between. The CDR3 loop reads CASRKGGYRSGKDTQYF. The CDR3 nucleotides are TGCGCCAGCAGGAAGGGCGGATACCGCTCCGGCAAAGATACGCAGTATTTT.

This clonotype was picked up many times. CDR3 in amino acids: CSVGGFGTTYEQYF. The CDR3 region has the DNA TGCAGCGTTGGAGGGTTCGGGACTACCTACGAGCAGTACTTC. This sequence joins TRBV29-1 and TRBJ2-7, with 7 bases identical to TRBD2. Germline V lookup: CDR1 SQVTM, CDR2 ANQGSEA. This CDR3 is built from 14 residues. The J segment lost 2 bases and the V segment lost 4 bases, leaving 8 bases of the junction unmatched.

In its sample, this clonotype was seen many times. The chain combines TRBV29-1 with TRBJ2-7; the match to TRBD1 covers 7 bases. The CDR3 runs 12 residues. Per germline, CDR1 SQVTM and CDR2 ANQGSEA. V dropped 2 bases and J dropped 11; count of bases not matched to a gene: 9. In DNA form, the CDR3 reads TGCAGCGTTGAATATGGGCAGGGGGAAAAGTACTTC. As protein: CSVEYGQGEKYF.

This clonotype was seen many times. V and J are TRBV5-1 and TRBJ2-2, with D perhaps given as TRBD1 or TRBD2 (5 bases each). V lost 3 bases, J lost 1 base, and 10 bases lay in between. The CDR3 runs 15 residues. The germline gives CDR1 SGHRS, CDR2 YFSETQ. As DNA, the CDR3 is TGCGCCAGCAGCTCCGGGACGGGGAACACCGGGGAGCTGTTTTTT. As protein: CASSSGTGNTGELFF. Full variable domain (outside the CDR3, taken from reference TRBV5-1 and TRBJ2-2): KAGVTQTPRYLIKTRGQQVTLSCSPISGHRSVSWYQQTPGQGLQFLFEYFSETQRNKGNFPGRFSGRQFSNSRSEMNVSTLELGDSALYLCASSSGTGNTGELFFGEGSRLTVL.

This clonotype was observed at least ten times. The chain joins TRBV4-1 to TRBJ2-1, with TRBD2 matching 7 bases. Germline CDR1 MGHRA, CDR2 YSYEKL. V trimming: 4 bases; J trimming: 2 bases; junction bases outside the gene matches: 5. The CDR3 is made up of 15 amino acids. The CDR3 sequence: CASSPREFAYNEQFF. CDR3 sequence (DNA): TGCGCCAGCAGCCCGCGGGAGTTCGCCTACAATGAGCAGTTCTTC.

This chain joins TRBV7-8 and TRBJ2-1, with 7 bases identical to TRBD2. This CDR3 contains 15 residues. The V and J ends lost 1 base and 7 bases, in that order; junction bases with no gene match: 7. Germline CDR1 and CDR2: SGHVS and FQNEAQ. The CDR3 nucleotides read TGTGCCAGCAGCTTAGGCATGGGACTAATTAATGAGCAGTTCTTC. It translates to CASSLGMGLINEQFF.

As regards this clonotype: With a far larger clone one base away, a read error is the likely cause. V and J are TRBV24-1 and TRBJ2-7; 8 positions agree with TRBD1. CDR3 length equals 12 residues. The V and J ends lost 5 bases and 11 bases, in that order; junction bases with no gene match: 7. Germline CDR1 reads KGHDR; CDR2 reads SFDVKD. In DNA, the CDR3 is TGTGCCACCAGTGCCCCTGGGGGACAGGAGTACTTC. This codes for CATSAPGGQEYF.

CDR3 loop: CASLNPYNEQFF. DNA for the CDR3: TGTGCCAGCCTAAATCCCTACAATGAGCAGTTCTTC. This sequence joins TRBV19 and TRBJ2-1, with D unclear. Germline loops: CDR1 LNHDA, CDR2 SQIVND (reference sequence). This CDR3 is built from 12 residues. V lost 9 bases and J lost 2, with 8 bases in between.

This chain links TRBV2 with TRBJ2-5; 11 positions agree with TRBD2. There are 15 residues in the CDR3. CDR1 and CDR2 from the germline V gene are SNHLY and FYNNEI. Trimming at V came to 8 bases and at J to 5 bases, leaving 10 bases not matched to a gene. CDR3 coding DNA: TGTGCCAGCGTACTAGCGGGAGATCAGGGGGAGACCCAGTACTTC. Translating gives CASVLAGDQGETQYF.

This clonotype has a handful of counts. The chain is built from TRBV3-1 and TRBJ1-2, with D perhaps TRBD1 (5 bases). The CDR3 loop spans 15 amino acids. The germline V and J ends were trimmed by 3 bases and 3 bases, with 14 bases remaining between them. CDR1 is LGHDT, CDR2 YNNKEL, per germline (reference sequence). In DNA form, the CDR3 reads TGTGCCAGCAGCCAGGCCCTCGGGGGATACTATGGCTACACCTTC. This gives the protein CASSQALGGYYGYTF.

The sample holds many counts of this clonotype. The junction shows a germline mismatch at one end, possibly a read error. The chain is built from TRBV5-4 and TRBJ2-1, with TRBD2 identical over 8 bases. In germline, CDR1 is SGHNT, CDR2 YYREEE (reference sequence). The CDR3 has 16 amino acids. The CDR3 nucleotides read TGTGCCAGCACCTTGGAAAAGCGGGAGAGCAACAATGAGCAGTTCTTC. Translating gives CASTLEKRESNNEQFF.

In its sample, this clonotype was seen many times. This sequence joins TRBV5-1 and TRBJ1-5; TRBD1 matches at 12 bases. The CDR3 is 17 residues long. CDR1 and CDR2 from the germline V gene are SGHRS and YFSETQ. V shed 4 bases, J shed 0 bases, and the junction held 5 bases outside the gene matches. The CDR3 protein is CASSPGQGADSNQPQHF. DNA for the CDR3: TGCGCCAGCAGCCCGGGACAGGGGGCAGATAGCAATCAGCCCCAGCATTTT.

This clonotype was counted only a few times. The genes are TRBV7-3 and TRBJ2-2, with 10 bases matching TRBD2. Germline loops: CDR1 SGHTA, CDR2 FQGTGA. The junction had 6 bases not matched to a gene; V was cut back by 5 bases and J by 0 bases. CDR3 length: 17 residues. As DNA, the CDR3 is TGTGCCAGCAGCCAAACTAGCGGGACCGCGAACACCGGGGAGCTGTTTTTT. Amino acid sequence: CASSQTSGTANTGELFF. Filled out from reference TRBV7-3 and TRBJ2-2, the complete variable domain reads GAGVSQTPSNKVTEKGKYVELRCDPISGHTALYWYRQSLGQGPEFLIYFQGTGAADDSGLPNDRFFAVRPEGSVSTLKIQRTERGDSAVYLCASSQTSGTANTGELFFGEGSRLTVL.

This clonotype was observed a few times. The chain links TRBV9 to TRBJ1-1, with 10 bases aligning to TRBD1. Germline V lookup: CDR1 SGDLS, CDR2 YYNGEE. The CDR3 runs 16 residues. The V gene end was trimmed by 4 bases and the J gene end by 1 base; junction bases not matched to a gene: 7. This CDR3 reads CASSPPTGGPNTEAFF. The CDR3 DNA reads TGTGCCAGCAGCCCCCCGACAGGGGGCCCGAACACTGAAGCTTTCTTT.